Listed below are T cell receptor beta chains from one sample, sequenced in a study of T cells in Graves' hyperthyroidism and ophthalmopathy. TCRdb re-called the multiplex PCR reads with MiXCR, one entry per CDR3 protein. The table includes about 360,000 distinct CDR3 sequences, approximately 14% detected once. The sample comprised blood. These TCRs come from a woman between 18 and 29 years old with Graves' hyperthyroidism that later progressed to Graves' ophthalmopathy. CDR3s include the opening cysteine and the closing phenylalanine or tryptophan. A D gene is named only where the DNA matches it firmly. Clone size is shown for a subset of rows, as once, few, many or a class of expanded clone.

J	V	D	size	CDR3	DNA
TRBJ2-5	TRBV7-9	NA	many	CASSFGQALQETQYF	TGTGCCAGCAGCTTCGGGCAGGCCCTTCAAGAGACCCAGTACTTC
TRBJ2-1	TRBV2	NA	many	CASSELGPLNEQFF	TGTGCCAGCAGTGAACTAGGGCCCCTTAATGAGCAGTTCTTC
TRBJ1-1	TRBV6-1	NA	many	CASTEHPPNTEAFF	TGTGCCAGCACCGAACACCCTCCGAACACTGAAGCTTTCTTT
TRBJ1-2	TRBV28	TRBD1	few	CASSQQGRQFYGYTF	TGTGCCAGCAGCCAACAGGGGCGCCAGTTCTATGGCTACACCTTC
TRBJ2-5	TRBV28	NA	many	CASSLLDWQETQYF	TGTGCCAGCAGTTTGTTAGACTGGCAAGAGACCCAGTACTTC
TRBJ2-3	TRBV7-2	NA	many	CASSPRYVGSNTDTQYF	TGTGCCAGCAGCCCCCGCTATGTGGGATCAAACACAGATACGCAGTATTTT
TRBJ1-3	TRBV3-1	NA	NA	CASSHNKPQVKSGNTIYF	TGTGCCAGCAGCCACAACAAACCCCAGGTGAAATCTGGAAACACCATATATTTT
TRBJ2-5	TRBV2	TRBD2	NA	CARAAQPGLAGGPTPGATQYF	TGTGCCAGAGCCGCGCAGCCGGGACTAGCGGGAGGGCCCACACCCGGTGCGACCCAGTACTTC
TRBJ2-2	TRBV24-1	NA	few	CATSDLKRNTGELFF	TGTGCCACCAGTGATTTGAAGCGGAACACCGGGGAGCTGTTTTTT
TRBJ2-1	TRBV12-3/TRBV12-4	TRBD2	NA	CASSPRLADRPSDEQFF	TGTGCCAGCAGCCCTAGACTAGCGGACCGACCAAGTGATGAGCAGTTCTTC